This note documents a single T cell receptor beta chain sequence. The data were obtained in a study of control samples from healthy donors and cancer patients. Clones were sequenced by immunoSEQ multiplex PCR, and TCRdb holds only the in-frame ones, with some missing. The listing contains about 210,000 clones. Sequenced material: blood. The receptor was derived from a woman between 25 and 40 years old in good health.

The CDR3 nucleotides read TGTGCCAGTTACAACGGGGGACAGGGGAATCAGCCCCAGCATTTT. This translates into CASYNGGQGNQPQHF. The rearrangement uses TRBV19 and TRBJ1-5; TRBD1 matches at 10 bases. The V gene end was trimmed by 8 bases and the J gene end by 4 bases; junction bases not matched to a gene: 8. Germline lookup yields CDR1 LNHDA and CDR2 SQIVND (reference sequence). This CDR3 has 15 residues. The full variable domain, with the rest looked up from reference TRBV19 and TRBJ1-5, is DGGITQSPKYLFRKEGQNVTLSCEQNLNHDAMYWYRQDPGQGLRLIYYSQIVNDFQKGDIAEGYSVSREKKESFPLTVTSAQKNPTAFYLCASYNGGQGNQPQHFGDGTRLSIL.